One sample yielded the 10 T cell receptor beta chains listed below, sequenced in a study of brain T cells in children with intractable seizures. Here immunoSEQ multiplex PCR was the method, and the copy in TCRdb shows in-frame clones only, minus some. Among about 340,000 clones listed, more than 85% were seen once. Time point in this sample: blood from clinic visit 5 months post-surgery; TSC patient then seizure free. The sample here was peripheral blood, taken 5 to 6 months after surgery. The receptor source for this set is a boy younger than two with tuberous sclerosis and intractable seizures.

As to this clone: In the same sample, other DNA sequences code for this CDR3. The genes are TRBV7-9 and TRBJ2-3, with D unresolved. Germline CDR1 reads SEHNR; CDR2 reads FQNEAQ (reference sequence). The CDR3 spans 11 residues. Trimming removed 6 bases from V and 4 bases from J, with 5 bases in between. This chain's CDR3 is CASSRADTQYF. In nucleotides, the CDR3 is TGTGCCAGCAGTCGCGCAGATACGCAGTATTTT. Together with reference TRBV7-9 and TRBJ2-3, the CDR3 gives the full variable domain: DTGVSQNPRHKITKRGQNVTFRCDPISEHNRLYWYRQTLGQGPEFLTYFQNEAQLEKSRLLSDRFSAERPKGSFSTLEIQRTEQGDSAMYLCASSRADTQYFGPGTRLTVL.

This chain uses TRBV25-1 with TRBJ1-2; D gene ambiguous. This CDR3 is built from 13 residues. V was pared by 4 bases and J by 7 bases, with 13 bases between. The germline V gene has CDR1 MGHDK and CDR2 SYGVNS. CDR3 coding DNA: TGTGCCAGCAGTGTATCGCTGAGCCGTGGCTACACCTTC. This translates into CASSVSLSRGYTF.

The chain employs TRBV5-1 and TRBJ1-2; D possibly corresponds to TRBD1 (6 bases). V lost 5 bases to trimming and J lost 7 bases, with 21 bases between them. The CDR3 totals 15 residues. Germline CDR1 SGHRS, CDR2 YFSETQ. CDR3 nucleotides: TGCGCCAGCAGGCTCGAACCTTCAGGGGATCGTGGCTACACCTTC. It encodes CASRLEPSGDRGYTF.

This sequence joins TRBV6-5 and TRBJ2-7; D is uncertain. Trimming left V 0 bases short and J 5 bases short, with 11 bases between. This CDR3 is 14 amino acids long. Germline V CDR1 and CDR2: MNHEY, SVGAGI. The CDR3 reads CASSYSDSLDEQYF. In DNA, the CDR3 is TGTGCCAGCAGTTACTCAGACTCGTTGGACGAGCAGTACTTC.

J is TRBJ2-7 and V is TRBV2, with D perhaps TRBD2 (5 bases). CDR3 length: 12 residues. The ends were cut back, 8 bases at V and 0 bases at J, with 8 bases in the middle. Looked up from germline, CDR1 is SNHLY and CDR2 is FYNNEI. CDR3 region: CASSGNSYEQYF. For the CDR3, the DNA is TGTGCCAGCTCCGGGAACTCCTACGAGCAGTACTTC.

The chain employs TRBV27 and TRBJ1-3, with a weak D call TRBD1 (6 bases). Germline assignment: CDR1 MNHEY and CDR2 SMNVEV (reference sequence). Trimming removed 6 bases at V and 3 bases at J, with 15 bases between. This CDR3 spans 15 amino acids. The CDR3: CASSLNRESGNTIYF. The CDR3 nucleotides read TGTGCCAGCAGCCTCAACAGGGAAAGTGGAAACACCATATATTTT.

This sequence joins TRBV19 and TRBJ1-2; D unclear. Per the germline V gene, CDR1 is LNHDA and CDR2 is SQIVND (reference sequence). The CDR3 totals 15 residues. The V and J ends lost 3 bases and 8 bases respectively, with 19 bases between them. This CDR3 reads CASSIIMGREEGYTF. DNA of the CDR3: TGTGCCAGTAGTATTATCATGGGGAGGGAAGAAGGCTACACCTTC.

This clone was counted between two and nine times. CDR3 sequence (DNA): TGTGCCAGTCTCCGGGGGGCCACTGAAGCTTTCTTT. Protein product: CASLRGATEAFF. This chain joins TRBV19 and TRBJ1-1; a weak D match, TRBD1 (6 bases). Germline V CDR1 and CDR2: LNHDA, SQIVND (reference sequence). This CDR3 contains 12 residues. V lost 8 bases and J lost 4, with 11 bases in between.

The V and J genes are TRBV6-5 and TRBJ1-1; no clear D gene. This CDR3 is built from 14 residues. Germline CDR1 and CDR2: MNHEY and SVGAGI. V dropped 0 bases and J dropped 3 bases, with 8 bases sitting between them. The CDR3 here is CASSYSYSHTEAFF. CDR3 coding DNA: TGTGCCAGCAGTTACTCGTACAGTCACACTGAAGCTTTCTTT.

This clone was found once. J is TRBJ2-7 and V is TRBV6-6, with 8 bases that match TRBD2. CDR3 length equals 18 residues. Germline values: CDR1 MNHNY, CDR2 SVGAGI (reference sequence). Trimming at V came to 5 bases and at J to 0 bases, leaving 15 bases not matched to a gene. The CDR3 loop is CASSPRILAGSASYEQYF. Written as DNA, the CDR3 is TGTGCCAGCAGTCCCCGAATTTTAGCGGGGAGCGCCTCCTACGAGCAGTACTTC.